The 26 T cell receptor beta chains presented below share a single source sample, sequenced in a study of T cells in Graves' hyperthyroidism and ophthalmopathy. The CDR3 regions of TCR beta were amplified from RNA transcripts. HTBI primers were used for first-round RT-PCR of the TCR CDR3. TCRdb reprocessed the multiplex PCR reads via MiXCR and lists one record per CDR3 protein. The table shows roughly 570,000 distinct CDR3 sequences, with around 16% occurring only once. Sequencing was done on a sample of blood. The receptor set was obtained from a young woman with Graves' hyperthyroidism.

The chain couples TRBV4-3 to TRBJ1-3; no definite D call. CDR1 and CDR2 (germline): LGHNA, YSLEER. The CDR3 has 15 amino acids. V was trimmed by 1 base and J by 0 bases, leaving 7 bases between them. CDR3 sequence (DNA): TGCGCCAGCAGCCAAGTCAAGGGCTCTGGAAACACCATATATTTT. This sequence encodes CASSQVKGSGNTIYF.

This clonotype was recorded many times. The gene calls are TRBV30 and TRBJ1-5, with 10 bases that match TRBD1. V lost 1 base to trimming and J lost 7 bases; unmatched junction nucleotides: 7. The CDR3 runs to 15 residues. Looked up from germline, CDR1 is GTSNPN and CDR2 is SVGIG (reference sequence). CDR3 sequence (DNA): TGTGCCTGGAGTGCTCCCGGGACAGGGGTCCAGCCCCAGCATTTT. Translated: CAWSAPGTGVQPQHF.

The chain uses TRBV20-1 and TRBJ2-3; D is unclear. V dropped 4 bases and J dropped 1 base, with 9 bases sitting between them. Germline lookup yields CDR1 DFQATT and CDR2 SNEGSKA (reference sequence). This CDR3 spans 13 amino acids. The chain's CDR3 is CSAIDPRTDTQYF. CDR3 nucleotide sequence: TGCAGTGCTATAGATCCGCGCACAGATACGCAGTATTTT.

In its sample, this clonotype was seen many times. The chain couples TRBV9 to TRBJ2-2, with 7 bases matching TRBD2. This CDR3 is built from 16 residues. Looked up from germline, CDR1 is SGDLS and CDR2 is YYNGEE. Trimming removed 7 bases from V and 7 bases from J; junction bases left unmatched: 16. The CDR3 sequence: CASGGAAGDGNGELFF. The CDR3 DNA sequence: TGTGCCAGCGGAGGCGCGGCGGGAGACGGCAACGGGGAGCTGTTTTTT.

The V gene is TRBV6-1, the J gene TRBJ2-2, with D perhaps matching TRBD2 (7 bases). This CDR3 has 13 amino acids. The germline V gene encodes CDR1 MNHNS and CDR2 SASEGT. Trimming stripped 8 bases from V and 13 bases from J, with 20 bases between. CDR3 in amino acids: CASHPGGTGRLFF. The CDR3 DNA reads TGTGCCAGCCATCCGGGGGGCACCGGCCGGCTGTTTTTT.

The V call is TRBV11-3, the J call TRBJ1-1, with D perhaps matching TRBD1 (5 bases). Trimming pared 3 bases from V and 7 bases from J, leaving 9 bases between. The CDR3 spans 12 residues. The V gene's germline CDR1 is SGHNT and CDR2 YENEEA. The CDR3 is CASSLGTVEAFF. CDR3 nucleotides: TGTGCCAGCAGCTTGGGGACGGTTGAAGCTTTCTTT.

The sample holds a few counts of this clonotype. The chain combines TRBV4-3 with TRBJ2-7, with 7 bases lining up with TRBD1. The germline gives CDR1 LGHNA, CDR2 YSLEER. The CDR3 totals 15 residues. The V segment lost 4 bases and the J segment 2 bases; nucleotides outside the gene matches: 8. CDR3 nucleotide sequence: TGCGCCAGCAGCCTAGGGCAGGGGGTAGCCTACGAGCAGTACTTC. It codes for CASSLGQGVAYEQYF.

This clonotype has ten or more counts. The V and J genes are TRBV10-3 and TRBJ2-2; TRBD1 aligns across 8 bases. Trimming at V came to 7 bases and at J to 1 base, leaving 2 bases not matched to a gene. The CDR3 is 14 amino acids. Germline CDR1 and CDR2: ENHRY and SYGVKD. The chain's CDR3 is CAIMGTGNTGELFF. In DNA form, the CDR3 reads TGTGCCATCATGGGGACAGGGAACACCGGGGAGCTGTTTTTT.

This clonotype was seen more than once but under ten times. V is TRBV14 and J is TRBJ2-2; TRBD1 aligns across 8 bases. V dropped 6 bases and J dropped 5; count of bases not matched to a gene: 8. Germline V gene data show CDR1 as SGHDN and CDR2 as FVKESK. This CDR3 spans 15 amino acids. The CDR3 region is CASSRRTGQTGELFF. Here the CDR3 DNA reads TGTGCCAGCAGTCGGCGGACAGGGCAAACCGGGGAGCTGTTTTTT.

In its sample, this clonotype was seen many times. The chain links TRBV20-1 to TRBJ1-5, with TRBD1 as a possible D gene (5 bases). This CDR3 has 14 residues. V gave up 7 bases and J gave up 3 bases, with 16 bases separating them. The germline CDR1 and CDR2 sequences are DFQATT and SNEGSKA (reference sequence). CDR3 protein: CSVLQGVPNQPQHF. The CDR3 region has the DNA TGCAGTGTCCTGCAGGGTGTCCCCAATCAGCCCCAGCATTTT.

In its sample, this clonotype was seen many times. The chain employs TRBV3-1 and TRBJ1-4; maybe TRBD1 (5 bases). Trimming stripped 3 bases from V and 4 bases from J, with 6 bases between. The length of the CDR3 is 13 residues. Germline-derived CDR1 and CDR2 are LGHDT and YNNKEL (reference sequence). DNA for the CDR3: TGTGCCAGCAGCCACGGGGGTAATGAAAAACTGTTTTTT. It yields the protein CASSHGGNEKLFF.

This clonotype was seen at least ten times. The genes are TRBV12-3 or TRBV12-4 and TRBJ2-4, with no clear D. V was trimmed by 3 bases and J by 4 bases, leaving 7 bases between them. CDR3 length equals 13 residues. CDR3 residues: CASSFGGKNIQYF. CDR3 DNA sequence: TGTGCCAGCAGTTTCGGCGGTAAAAACATTCAGTACTTC.

This clonotype was detected many times. The CDR3 loop reads CASATLAGGPNTGELFF. The CDR3 region has the DNA TGTGCTAGTGCCACCTTAGCGGGAGGGCCTAACACCGGGGAGCTGTTTTTT. The rearrangement uses TRBV12-5 and TRBJ2-2, with 11 bases that match TRBD2. Germline V gene lookup returns CDR1 LGHNT and CDR2 FRNRAP. V was pared by 7 bases and J by 2 bases, with 9 bases of the junction left unmatched. The CDR3 extends over 17 amino acids.

This clonotype was detected ten times or more. The genes are TRBV30 and TRBJ2-2; D possibly uses TRBD1 or TRBD2 (5 bases each). Germline CDR1 GTSNPN, CDR2 SVGIG (reference sequence). This CDR3 comprises 14 residues. Trimming stripped 2 bases from V and 4 bases from J, with 11 bases between. CDR3 sequence: CAWSPGGLTGELFF. CDR3 DNA sequence: TGTGCCTGGAGTCCTGGGGGTCTCACCGGGGAGCTGTTTTTT.

This clonotype has ten or more counts. This chain connects TRBV2 to TRBJ1-2; possibly TRBD1 for D (5 bases). Germline CDR1 is SNHLY and CDR2 is FYNNEI. V gave up 4 bases and J gave up 0 bases, with 12 bases separating them. The CDR3 loop spans 15 amino acids. The CDR3 nucleotides read TGTGCCAGCAGTGCTGGACACCCAACTAACTATGGCTACACCTTC. Protein sequence: CASSAGHPTNYGYTF.

The chain employs TRBV2 and TRBJ1-4; D is perhaps TRBD1 (6 bases). V was cut by 6 bases and J by 8 bases, with 16 bases left in between. Per germline, CDR1 SNHLY and CDR2 FYNNEI. The CDR3 consists of 14 residues. CDR3 sequence (DNA): TGTGCCAGCAGGGGGGGGGGGGCTTTGGAAAAACTGTTTTTT. Its protein product is CASRGGGALEKLFF.

The J gene is TRBJ1-2, the V gene TRBV4-1; 12 positions match TRBD1. J lost 8 bases, V lost 0 bases, and 10 bases had no gene match. The V gene's germline CDR1 is MGHRA and CDR2 YSYEKL. This CDR3 is 17 amino acids long. The chain's CDR3 is CASSQDGGDRGLWGYTF. The CDR3 nucleotides are TGCGCCAGCAGCCAAGACGGAGGGGACAGGGGGCTCTGGGGCTACACCTTC.

J is TRBJ2-5 and V is TRBV20-1, with D unclear. The germline V gene encodes CDR1 DFQATT and CDR2 SNEGSKA (reference sequence). V lost 6 bases and J lost 5, with 13 bases in between. The CDR3 runs to 12 residues. The CDR3 nucleotides are TGCAGTGCACCCGCAGACCTGGAGACCCAGTACTTC. Protein sequence: CSAPADLETQYF.

This clonotype was detected many times. The J gene is TRBJ1-6, the V gene TRBV2; D uncertain. CDR3 length: 13 amino acids. The V gene's germline CDR1 is SNHLY and CDR2 FYNNEI. Deletions cut 4 bases from V and 10 bases from J, with 11 bases between. The CDR3 DNA is TGTGCCAGCAGTGGGCACGGGCAATCACCCCTCCACTTT. It encodes CASSGHGQSPLHF.

This clonotype was detected many times. The V call is TRBV7-9, the J call TRBJ2-3, with 7 bases aligning to TRBD2. Germline CDR1 and CDR2: SEHNR and FQNEAQ (reference sequence). The junction had 14 bases not matched to a gene; V was cut back by 7 bases and J by 1 base. This CDR3 is 17 amino acids long. The CDR3 nucleotides are TGTGCCAGCACTACCGTCCTAGGCGGGAGAGGCACAGATACGCAGTATTTT. It specifies CASTTVLGGRGTDTQYF.

In this sample, this clonotype turned up many times. This rearrangement joins TRBV7-2 to TRBJ2-7, with 9 nucleotides matching TRBD1. Germline V gene lookup returns CDR1 SGHTA and CDR2 FQGNSA. The CDR3 runs to 14 residues. V shed 2 bases and J 6 bases; nucleotides not matched to a gene: 5. As DNA, the CDR3 is TGTGCCAGCAGCTTACGGGACAGGGAAGGCGAGCAGTACTTC. As protein: CASSLRDREGEQYF.

The chain has TRBV7-9 and TRBJ2-2, with D perhaps matching TRBD2 (5 bases). From germline, CDR1 is SEHNR and CDR2 FQNEAQ (reference sequence). The CDR3 is 16 amino acids. V was shortened by 5 bases and J by 5 bases, with 18 bases between the two germline ends. CDR3 loop: CASSAAIGGTTGELFF. Written as DNA, the CDR3 is TGTGCCAGCAGCGCCGCCATCGGAGGAACAACCGGGGAGCTGTTTTTT.

As regards this clonotype: A much larger clone differs by one base, so this may be a read error. This chain joins TRBV30 and TRBJ2-5; TRBD2 might be the D (6 bases). The CDR3 spans 13 residues. CDR1 is GTSNPN, CDR2 SVGIG, per germline (reference sequence). In nucleotides, the CDR3 is TGTGCCTGGAGTAGCGGGTACCAAGAGGCCCAGTACTTC. Its protein product is CAWSSGYQEAQYF. Based on the CDR3 plus reference TRBV30 and TRBJ2-5, the full variable domain is SQTIHQWPATLVQPVGSPLSLECTVEGTSNPNLYWYRQAAGRGLQLLFYSVGIGQISSEVPQNLSASRPQDRQFILSSKKLLLSDSGFYLCAWSSGYQEAQYFGPGTRLLVL.

The gene calls are TRBV27 and TRBJ1-1; TRBD1 matches at 7 bases. V lost 5 bases and J lost 7; bases outside the gene matches: 7. This CDR3 has 13 amino acids. Germline values: CDR1 MNHEY, CDR2 SMNVEV (reference sequence). The DNA of the CDR3 is TGTGCCAGCAGTAAGGGGGCGTATGATGAAGCTTTCTTT. As protein: CASSKGAYDEAFF.

Of note for this clonotype: This may stem from a read error, because a much larger clone lies one nucleotide away. The chain links TRBV20-1 to TRBJ2-2; no clear D. Trimming took 1 base from V and 0 from J, leaving 18 bases between them. CDR3 size: 18 residues. CDR1 is DFQATT, CDR2 SNEGSKA, per germline (reference sequence). The CDR3 DNA is TGCAGTGCTAGAGCCCCAATGTTTTCCGCATCGAACACCGGGGAGCTGTTTTTT. Protein sequence: CSARAPMFSASNTGELFF.

This clonotype has at least ten counts. The chain recombines TRBV29-1 with TRBJ2-7, with 10 bases fitting TRBD2. Germline CDR1 reads SQVTM; CDR2 reads ANQGSEA. V shed 6 bases, J shed 0 bases, and the junction held 8 bases outside the gene matches. The CDR3 sequence is 15 residues long. The CDR3, as DNA: TGCAGCGTGGCAGCGGGAGGGCCCCGCTCCTACGAGCAGTACTTC. Protein product: CSVAAGGPRSYEQYF.